This TCR beta chain is from a study of blood T cell repertoires in COVID-19. Study summary: From the United States, Italy and Spain came samples of acute and convalescent COVID-19. PBMCs, B-cell-depleted T cells, or T cells provided the cDNA or gDNA that made up the material.

This CDR3 is built from 13 residues. V was pared by 5 bases and J by 6 bases, with 14 bases between. In the authors' methods: From reference gene primer amplification, estimates of nucleated cell counts were derived. Generated by immunoSEQ multiplex PCR, the TCRdb table keeps only in-frame clones and is missing some. The D gene and trimming were derived from the DNA, and the V and J assignments and clone size from that table. The sample includes about 220,000 clones, around four fifths of them seen just once. V usage is TRBV12-3 or TRBV12-4 and J usage is TRBJ2-7; D is perhaps TRBD1 (6 bases). Material for sequencing was peripheral blood. This TCR derives from a woman aged 55-69 years who had recovered from COVID-19. CDR3 residues: CASSRRGHSEQYF. The DNA of the CDR3 is TGTGCCAGCAGTCGACGGGGACATTCCGAGCAGTACTTC.